This T cell receptor (beta chain) was recovered during a study of OX40 agonist ivuxolimab in advanced cancers. For the wider study: Ivuxolimab was a fully human IgG2 agonistic monoclonal antibody targeting the costimulatory receptor OX40 (CD134). Intravenous ivuxolimab was administered to patients every 2 weeks at six dose levels: 0.01, 0.1, 0.3, 1.5, 3 and 10 mg/kg. Peripheral TCRbeta sequencing was intended to test whether TCR sequence diversity was altered and clonal T-cell expansion was caused by ivuxolimab. Three dose-escalation patients achieved partial responses, one with hepatocellular carcinoma and two with cutaneous melanoma. The paper describes the monotherapy dose-escalation part (N ≈ 50 patients) of the phase I trial of ivuxolimab. In the dose-escalation cohort, around 80% of patients were male, and the mean age was roughly 60 years with a range of about 23 to 79. Prior anti-PD-1, anti-PD-L1 or anti-CTLA-4 therapy was permitted, and 40% of dose-escalation patients had received checkpoint inhibitors. Of the 50 to 55 patients in dose escalation, about 20 had hepatocellular carcinoma, approximately 15 had melanoma, 9 had renal cell carcinoma and 9 had head and neck cancer. Results and caveats for the whole study, not just this receptor: Antigen specificity was not determined for the clonally expanded peripheral T cells. Low levels of normalized T-cell clonal expansion were also seen in some nonresponding patients. After ivuxolimab, expanded clones were on average more numerous among CD8+ T cells than among CD4+ T cells. In the 0.1-3.0 mg/kg groups, partial responders were among the patients with the lowest normalized peripheral clonal expansion, particularly in CD8+ T cells. At doses of 0.1 to 3.0 mg/kg, clonal expansion of both CD4+ and CD8+ T cells in blood was seen between baseline and week 6.

About this clone itself: The specificity of this receptor is unknown. No much larger clone exists at a distance of one base, and base qualities are not known.

For sequencing of the TCRbeta CDR3 region, genomic DNA was extracted from the sorted cells. The immunoSEQ Assay was used for sequencing of TCRbeta CDR3 regions. TCRdb took this table from immuneACCESS and kept in-frame rearrangements with V and J called. Such tables lack part of the clones; where checked against another copy, unresolved V genes explain under half of the gap, and the rest is unexplained. This sample lists about 93,000 clones; 94% were detected once. Around 2.8% of the sample is held by the ten biggest clonotypes. CDR1 and CDR2 are read off the germline V gene (reference sequence) as PRHDT and FYEKMQ. Including cysteine and phenylalanine, the CDR3 has 15 amino acids. CDR3 DNA is the only sequence kept; it has 45 bases, read in frame from the first base. V has 4 bases trimmed and J has 5 bases trimmed; junction bases matching no gene number 7. Patients with autoimmune disease history or receiving systemic immunosuppression were excluded from the trial. Peripheral blood for TCR sequencing was drawn from every dose cohort at baseline, at cycle 4 day 1 and at cycle 7 day 1. The samples were taken from a phase I, first-in-human, multicenter, open-label dose-escalation trial of ivuxolimab. Adults with locally advanced or metastatic head and neck squamous cell, hepatocellular, melanoma or renal cell carcinoma were enrolled in the trial. Before TCR sequencing, CD4+ and CD8+ T cells were separately sorted from peripheral blood.

The sequencing here drew on CD4+ or CD8+ T cells sorted from blood, taken in a trial of the OX40 agonist ivuxolimab. Recombination joined TRBV13 with TRBJ2-7; TRBD1 agrees with 11 junctional bases. The clonotype was recovered from an adult with an advanced solid tumor such as melanoma, head and neck, liver or kidney cancer. Here the CDR3 is given as CASSSWDRGLHEQYF. The nucleotide sequence is given as TGTGCCAGCAGCTCCTGGGACAGGGGGTTGCACGAGCAGTACTTC.